Listed here are 27 T cell receptor beta chains from one sample, sequenced in a study of early T cells in non-severe SARS-CoV-2 infection. TCRdb fed the 5' RACE reads into MiXCR, producing one record per CDR3 protein. The sample has 30,000 to 45,000 distinct CDR3 sequences; 9% to 10% are singletons. The sequenced material came from whole blood. The receptors stem from an adult who was a healthcare worker with PCR-confirmed SARS-CoV-2 infection or an uninfected control (not recorded which).

This clonotype is categorized as medium-sized. The chain combines TRBV14 with TRBJ1-2, with D hard to call. The CDR3 runs to 13 residues. V was cut by 4 bases and J by 4 bases, with 10 bases left in between. The germline gives CDR1 SGHDN, CDR2 FVKESK. This CDR3 is CASSPEDRYGYTF. The CDR3, as DNA: TGTGCCAGCAGCCCCGAGGACCGCTATGGCTACACCTTC.

This clonotype was detected only a few times. The V and J genes are TRBV20-1 and TRBJ2-5; D perhaps matches TRBD1 (6 bases). Germline CDR1 DFQATT, CDR2 SNEGSKA (reference sequence). V was clipped by 5 bases and J by 2 bases, with 9 bases between them. This CDR3 has 12 amino acids. The CDR3 loop is CSASGQQETQYF. As DNA, the CDR3 is TGCAGTGCTTCAGGACAGCAAGAGACCCAGTACTTC.

This clonotype was counted many times. This sequence joins TRBV6-6 and TRBJ2-1; D not resolved. Germline values: CDR1 MNHNY, CDR2 SVGAGI (reference sequence). Trimming shortened V by 5 bases and J by 7 bases, and 9 bases separated the two germline ends. CDR3 length: 12 amino acids. CDR3 sequence reads: CASSPERNEQFF. DNA for the CDR3: TGTGCCAGCAGTCCCGAAAGGAATGAGCAGTTCTTC.

The sample holds a few counts of this clonotype. The chain recombines TRBV7-8 with TRBJ2-7, with D possibly TRBD2 on 5 matching bases. The CDR3 runs to 13 residues. Trimming stripped 5 bases from V and 3 bases from J, with 11 bases between. Germline loops: CDR1 SGHVS, CDR2 FQNEAQ. The CDR3 sequence is CASSGGLFYEQYF. DNA for the CDR3: TGTGCCAGCAGCGGCGGGCTTTTCTACGAGCAGTACTTC.

This clonotype was detected ten times or more. This sequence joins TRBV9 and TRBJ2-2, with TRBD2 matching 9 bases. In germline, CDR1 is SGDLS, CDR2 YYNGEE. Trimming at V came to 4 bases and at J to 1 base, leaving 5 bases not matched to a gene. There are 16 residues in the CDR3. The CDR3 DNA follows: TGTGCCAGCAGCCGTAGCGGGGGCCTGAACACCGGGGAGCTGTTTTTT. As protein: CASSRSGGLNTGELFF. Full variable domain (outside the CDR3, taken from reference TRBV9 and TRBJ2-2): DSGVTQTPKHLITATGQRVTLRCSPRSGDLSVYWYQQSLDQGLQFLIQYYNGEERAKGNILERFSAQQFPDLHSELNLSSLELGDSALYFCASSRSGGLNTGELFFGEGSRLTVL.

DNA for the CDR3: TGTGCCAGCAGTTTATGGAGTAGCTCTGGGGCCAACGTCCTGACTTTC. Its translation is CASSLWSSSGANVLTF. The rearrangement joins TRBV28 to TRBJ2-6; unclear D gene. The CDR3 length is 16 residues. Germline assignment: CDR1 MDHEN and CDR2 SYDVKM. Trimming took 0 bases from V and 0 from J, leaving 6 bases between them.

This clonotype was seen at least ten times. This chain connects TRBV7-2 to TRBJ2-7; 8 positions match TRBD2. The CDR3 covers 13 residues. With 10 bases clipped from V and 3 bases from J, the junction kept 8 bases outside the gene matches. CDR1 and CDR2 (germline): SGHTA, FQGNSA. The CDR3 region has the DNA TGTGCCACCGCCCCGGGGGGGAACTACGAGCAGTACTTC. Encoded protein: CATAPGGNYEQYF.

This clonotype was detected many times. This chain joins TRBV6-4 and TRBJ2-1; the match to TRBD2 covers 11 bases. The CDR3 contains 17 residues. V gave up 0 bases and J gave up 4 bases; unmatched junction bases: 5. In germline, CDR1 is MRHNA, CDR2 SNTAGT. CDR3 in DNA: TGTGCCAGCAGTGACTCGAAGACTAGCGGGGATTACAATGAGCAGTTCTTC. Protein sequence: CASSDSKTSGDYNEQFF.

A note on this clonotype: Germline is not matched at one junction end, which may reflect a read error. J is TRBJ1-1 and V is TRBV7-3, with TRBD1 as a possible D gene (5 bases). Germline loops: CDR1 SGHTA, CDR2 FQGTGA. The CDR3 has 13 amino acids. CDR3 residues: CASSWSKDTGAFF. Here the CDR3 DNA reads TGTGCCAGCAGCTGGAGCAAGGACACTGGAGCTTTCTTT.

This clonotype was seen many times. The J gene is TRBJ2-6, the V gene TRBV30; D is undetermined. Trimming removed 2 bases from V and 4 bases from J, with 15 bases in between. Germline loops: CDR1 GTSNPN, CDR2 SVGIG (reference sequence). The CDR3 runs to 16 residues. CDR3 region: CAWSSPTISGANVLTF. CDR3 DNA: TGTGCCTGGAGTTCACCTACGATCTCCGGGGCCAACGTCCTGACTTTC.

The chain carries TRBV20-1 and TRBJ2-1, with 7 bases lining up with TRBD2. V shed 6 bases and J 4 bases; nucleotides not matched to a gene: 12. This CDR3 is 15 amino acids long. Germline CDR1 DFQATT, CDR2 SNEGSKA (reference sequence). The DNA of the CDR3 is TGCAGTGCCCAGACTAGCCGTTCAGGATACAATGAGCAGTTCTTC. This encodes CSAQTSRSGYNEQFF.

This clonotype came up many times. This chain links TRBV12-5 with TRBJ2-5; no reliable D call. V was pared by 5 bases and J by 4 bases, with 14 bases between. The CDR3 covers 14 residues. Germline V gene sequence: CDR1 LGHNT, CDR2 FRNRAP. CDR3: CASGPPGPLETQYF. The CDR3 bases are TGTGCTAGTGGTCCTCCGGGCCCGCTAGAGACCCAGTACTTC.

Only a few counts were recorded for this clonotype. The rearrangement links TRBV19 to TRBJ2-5; TRBD2 might be the D (5 bases). The CDR3 runs to 15 residues. Trimming took off 4 bases at V and 5 bases at J, with 17 bases between the two ends. Germline V gene data show CDR1 as LNHDA and CDR2 as SQIVND (reference sequence). The CDR3 DNA sequence: TGTGCCAGTAGTAGCTCCAGTGCTAGAGGGGAGACCCAGTACTTC. Amino acids: CASSSSSARGETQYF.

This clonotype has ten or more counts. This chain joins TRBV9 and TRBJ2-3; D possibly corresponds to TRBD2 (6 bases). The CDR3 has 16 residues. Looked up from germline, CDR1 is SGDLS and CDR2 is YYNGEE. With 3 bases removed from V and 2 bases from J, the gap between germline ends came to 16 bases. The DNA of the CDR3 is TGTGCCAGCAGCGCGGAGAGCGGGCCTATCACAGATACGCAGTATTTT. This codes for CASSAESGPITDTQYF.

This clonotype was counted many times. The J gene is TRBJ2-3, the V gene TRBV7-7; D may correspond to TRBD1 or TRBD2 (6 bases each). The germline V gene encodes CDR1 SSHAT and CDR2 FNYEAQ (reference sequence). V gave up 5 bases and J gave up 1 base, with 13 bases separating them. The CDR3 consists of 15 residues. Here the CDR3 reads CASSPGAIGTDTQYF. The CDR3, as DNA: TGTGCCAGCAGCCCGGGGGCTATCGGCACAGATACGCAGTATTTT.

There are many counts of this clonotype. V usage is TRBV29-1 and J usage is TRBJ2-7; 9 nucleotides agree with TRBD1. The V segment lost 8 bases and the J segment 3 bases; nucleotides outside the gene matches: 11. Per germline, CDR1 SQVTM and CDR2 ANQGSEA. CDR3 length: 14 amino acids. CDR3 nucleotide sequence: TGCAGCCTCACCCCTGGGACAGGGTTCTACGAGCAGTACTTC. Translated: CSLTPGTGFYEQYF.

This clonotype was observed many times. The chain couples TRBV12-3 or TRBV12-4 to TRBJ2-3; 11 bases are a match to TRBD2. V was clipped by 6 bases and J by 6 bases; unmatched bases: 14. The CDR3 is made up of 17 amino acids. The CDR3 protein is CASSPYLSGGAVDTQYF. For the CDR3, the DNA is TGTGCCAGCAGCCCTTACCTTAGCGGGGGGGCCGTCGATACGCAGTATTTT.

This clonotype was observed at least ten times. The V gene is TRBV19, the J gene TRBJ2-4; D gene ambiguous. The CDR3 extends over 17 amino acids. Trimming removed 5 bases from V and 0 bases from J, with 17 bases in between. CDR1 and CDR2 (germline): LNHDA, SQIVND (reference sequence). CDR3 coding DNA: TGTGCCAGTAGTTATATCAGCGCAGAGCCAGCCAAAAACATTCAGTACTTC. Translation gives CASSYISAEPAKNIQYF.

The table lists this clonotype with many counts. V is TRBV6-6 and J is TRBJ1-6; weak D call: TRBD1 (6 bases). The CDR3 is 14 amino acids. The V end was cut by 8 bases, the J end by 7 bases, with 15 bases between. Germline assignment: CDR1 MNHNY and CDR2 SVGAGI (reference sequence). The CDR3 loop is CASLRDIGNSPLHF. The CDR3 region has the DNA TGTGCCAGCCTCCGGGACATTGGAAATTCACCCCTCCACTTT.

This clonotype was detected many times. The genes are TRBV7-2 and TRBJ1-2; TRBD1 aligns across 10 bases. Trimming at V came to 5 bases and at J to 7 bases, leaving 4 bases not matched to a gene. Germline V gives CDR1 SGHTA, CDR2 FQGNSA. The CDR3 contains 13 residues. This chain's CDR3 is CASSMDRGFGYTF. CDR3 DNA sequence: TGTGCCAGCAGCATGGACAGGGGGTTTGGCTACACCTTC. The full variable domain, with the rest looked up from reference TRBV7-2 and TRBJ1-2, is GAGVSQSPSNKVTEKGKDVELRCDPISGHTALYWYRQSLGQGLEFLIYFQGNSAPDKSGLPSDRFSAERTGGSVSTLTIQRTQQEDSAVYLCASSMDRGFGYTFGSGTRLTVV.

This rearrangement joins TRBV28 to TRBJ2-6; D might be TRBD2 (6 bases). There are 18 residues in the CDR3. Germline assignment: CDR1 MDHEN and CDR2 SYDVKM. Trimming took off 7 bases at V and 4 bases at J, with 23 bases between the two ends. The CDR3 coding sequence is TGTGCCAGCACCCCCTTCGGACTAACGGTAGCCGGGGCCAACGTCCTGACTTTC. Residues: CASTPFGLTVAGANVLTF.

This clonotype was picked up many times. The J gene is TRBJ2-3, the V gene TRBV11-3, with TRBD1 identical over 9 bases. J was trimmed by 4 bases and V by 3 bases; bases with no gene match: 5. The CDR3 has 15 amino acids. Germline values: CDR1 SGHNT, CDR2 YENEEA. The CDR3 reads CASSLGQGLSDTQYF. The DNA for the CDR3 is TGTGCCAGCAGCTTGGGACAGGGCCTGTCAGATACGCAGTATTTT.

J is TRBJ2-7 and V is TRBV2, with D unresolved. V lost 7 bases to trimming and J lost 5 bases, with 9 bases between them. Germline V lookup: CDR1 SNHLY, CDR2 FYNNEI. This CDR3 has 11 residues. The CDR3: CASIGEDEQYF. The CDR3 nucleotides read TGTGCCAGCATTGGAGAGGACGAGCAGTACTTC.

CDR3 amino acids: CASTHRTGAEYEQYF. Here the CDR3 DNA reads TGCGCCAGCACCCACCGGACAGGGGCCGAGTACGAGCAGTACTTC. V and J are TRBV5-1 and TRBJ2-7, with 9 positions matching TRBD1. Trimming cost V 6 bases and J 4 bases; bases outside gene matches: 11. The germline CDR1 and CDR2 sequences are SGHRS and YFSETQ. The CDR3 sequence is 15 residues long.

This clonotype was seen more than once but under ten times. The CDR3 DNA reads TGTGCCAGCAGTGAACCCTATCGAGGACAGAAGGAGGTAGATACGCAGTATTTT. It specifies CASSEPYRGQKEVDTQYF. V usage is TRBV2 and J usage is TRBJ2-3, with a tentative D call TRBD1 (6 bases). Trimming cost V 2 bases and J 5 bases, with 23 bases left between them. From germline, CDR1 is SNHLY and CDR2 FYNNEI. The CDR3 length is 18 residues.

The chain uses TRBV5-4 and TRBJ1-1; D is unclear. The V end was cut by 0 bases, the J end by 2 bases, with 5 bases between. CDR1 is SGHNT, CDR2 YYREEE, per germline (reference sequence). This CDR3 has 13 amino acids. The CDR3 DNA reads TGTGCCAGCAGCTTGGCCATTAACACTGAAGCTTTCTTT. Translating gives CASSLAINTEAFF.

Ten or more counts support this clonotype. The rearrangement uses TRBV19 and TRBJ1-2; 10 bases match TRBD1. This CDR3 contains 16 residues. Germline CDR1 and CDR2: LNHDA and SQIVND (reference sequence). With V trimmed by 4 bases and J by 4 bases, 9 bases remained unmatched. Here the CDR3 DNA reads TGTGCCAGTAGTACCCCCGGGACAGGGGCCTCCTATGGCTACACCTTC. Encoded protein: CASSTPGTGASYGYTF.